These T cell receptor beta chains were read from a single sample in a study of T cells in tumors after PD-1 blockade. Clones were sequenced by immunoSEQ multiplex PCR, and TCRdb holds only the in-frame ones, with some missing. The repertoire holds around 25,000 clones, over 80% seen once, with 9.5% to 15% in the top ten. Specimen: PBMCs, collected after anti-PD-1 treatment. The receptors originated from a human donor with basal cell carcinoma. The CDR3 runs from the conserved cysteine through the conserved F or W. The D gene is left open where the match is weak. Only part of the rows carry a size: once, few, many, or a class if the clone is expanded.

V gene	J gene	clone size	D gene	CDR3 DNA	CDR3 protein
TRBV7-3	TRBJ1-5	NA	NA	TGTGCCAGCAGCCGGAGACGGGGGCAGCCCCAGCATTTT	CASSRRRGQPQHF
TRBV5-1	TRBJ1-3	NA	NA	TGCGCCAGCAGCCGGGGGGAGAGCTCTGGAAACACCATATATTTT	CASSRGESSGNTIYF
TRBV19	TRBJ1-2	few	NA	TGTGCCAGTAGTTCGTGGGGGGTCGGTGGCTACACCTTC	CASSSWGVGGYTF
TRBV7-2	TRBJ1-1	NA	NA	TGTGCCAGCAACCAGAGGGGGGGGACCACTGAAGCTTTCTTT	CASNQRGGTTEAFF
TRBV18	TRBJ2-5	NA	NA	TGTGCCAGCTCACCTGTTGAGCAAGAGACCCAGTACTTC	CASSPVEQETQYF
TRBV12-3/TRBV12-4	TRBJ2-7	NA	NA	TGTGCCAGCACTCCCGCCTCTTTCTACGAGCAGTACTTC	CASTPASFYEQYF
TRBV5-1	TRBJ2-3	NA	NA	TGCGCCAGCAGCGCCCGGGGGAGCACAGATACGCAGTATTTT	CASSARGSTDTQYF
TRBV5-1	TRBJ1-3	once	TRBD1	TGCGCCAGCAGCTTGGAGGGACAGGGGATGGTGAGCTCTGGAAACACCATATATTTT	CASSLEGQGMVSSGNTIYF
TRBV10-1	TRBJ2-5	once	TRBD1	TGCGCCAGCAGTGGGGACAGGGAGGGAATCTGGGAGACCCAGTACTTC	CASSGDREGIWETQYF
TRBV2	TRBJ2-1	NA	NA	TGTGCCAGCAGTCGCGGGTTTGAGCAGTTCTTC	CASSRGFEQFF
TRBV5-1	TRBJ2-2	NA	NA	TGCGCCAGCACCGTGGGGCACAGGGACCTCACCGGGGAGCTGTTTTTT	CASTVGHRDLTGELFF
TRBV20-1	TRBJ2-5	NA	TRBD2	TGCAGTGCTAGTGAGATAGCGGGGGGCCAAGAGACCCAGTACTTC	CSASEIAGGQETQYF
TRBV5-1	TRBJ2-5	once	NA	TGCGCCAGCAGCTTAAGGGGCTTGGCCCAAGAGACCCAGTACTTC	CASSLRGLAQETQYF
TRBV5-1	TRBJ2-7	NA	TRBD2	TGCGCCAGCAGCAAAGTAGCGGGGGTGAGCTCCTACGAGCAGTACTTC	CASSKVAGVSSYEQYF
TRBV5-1	TRBJ1-1	NA	TRBD1	TGCGCCAGCAGCGCAGACAGGGCACCCGCTGAAGCTTTCTTT	CASSADRAPAEAFF
TRBV5-1	TRBJ2-2	NA	TRBD2	TGCGCCAGCAGCTCGACCCGGGGGGTCCAAGTCACCGGGGAGCTGTTTTTT	CASSSTRGVQVTGELFF
TRBV14	TRBJ1-1	NA	NA	TGTGCCAGCAGCCAAGACCCCATGGGGCGGACTGAAGCTTTCTTT	CASSQDPMGRTEAFF
TRBV5-4	TRBJ2-3	NA	TRBD1	TGTGCCAGCAGCGGGACAGGGATCTTCACAGATACGCAGTATTTT	CASSGTGIFTDTQYF
TRBV5-5	TRBJ1-2	NA	NA	TGTGCCAGCAGTTACGACCCAGCAGGGAACTATGGCTACACCTTC	CASSYDPAGNYGYTF
TRBV6-5	TRBJ1-5	NA	NA	TGTGCCAGCACCTATTCGGCGAACAATCAGCCCCAGCATTTT	CASTYSANNQPQHF
TRBV5-6	TRBJ1-1	NA	NA	TGTGCCAGCAGCTTGGTTATGGGGCGGAACACTGAAGCTTTCTTT	CASSLVMGRNTEAFF
TRBV3-1/TRBV3-2	TRBJ2-7	NA	NA	TGTGCCAGCAGCCAAGTTTCAGGGGCAGGCGAGCAGTACTTC	CASSQVSGAGEQYF
TRBV10-2	TRBJ2-1	NA	TRBD2	TGCGCCAGCAGACTCGGGACTAGCGGGCACAATGAGCAGTTCTTC	CASRLGTSGHNEQFF
TRBV30	TRBJ1-1	NA	NA	TGTGCCTGGGGGGAAATTGAAGCTTTCTTT	CAWGEIEAFF
TRBV18	TRBJ2-4	NA	TRBD1	TGTGCCAGCTCTACAGGACAGGGGGCTGCCAAAAACATTCAGTACTTC	CASSTGQGAAKNIQYF
TRBV11-1	TRBJ2-1	NA	NA	TGTGCCAGCAGCTCCCGGGCCTCCAGTTACAATGAGCAGTTCTTC	CASSSRASSYNEQFF
TRBV19	TRBJ1-5	NA	TRBD1	TGTGCCAGTAGTATAAAGAGGGGACAGTACAATCAGCCCCAGCATTTT	CASSIKRGQYNQPQHF
TRBV5-6	TRBJ1-1	NA	NA	TGTGCCAGCAGCTTTCGAAGGGGCGGGACTGAAGCTTTCTTT	CASSFRRGGTEAFF
TRBV2	TRBJ2-2	NA	TRBD2	TGTGCCAGCATGGGGACTAGCGGGGGGATCACCGGGGAGCTGTTTTTT	CASMGTSGGITGELFF
TRBV13	TRBJ1-2	NA	NA	TGTGCCAGCAGCTTAAACAACTATGGCTACACCTTC	CASSLNNYGYTF
TRBV5-1	TRBJ2-7	NA	NA	TGCGCCAGCAGCTTGGTACCCTACGAGCAGTACTTC	CASSLVPYEQYF
TRBV12-3/TRBV12-4	TRBJ2-5	NA	TRBD1	TGTGCCAGCAGTCCCAGGGGGAGAGAGACCCAGTACTTC	CASSPRGRETQYF
TRBV6-6	TRBJ1-5	NA	TRBD1	TGTGCCAGCGGGGGACAGGGCGCTCAGCCCCAGCATTTT	CASGGQGAQPQHF
TRBV9	TRBJ2-1	once	NA	TGTGCCAGCAGCGGCGACAGAGATGAGCAGTTCTTC	CASSGDRDEQFF
TRBV6-5	TRBJ2-7	NA	TRBD1	TGTGCCAGCAGTTACCCGGACAGGGCCCACGAGCAGTACTTC	CASSYPDRAHEQYF
TRBV5-1	TRBJ1-6	NA	NA	TGCGCCAGCAGCTTGACTGGGATTGGAAATTCACCCCTCCACTTT	CASSLTGIGNSPLHF
TRBV5-6	TRBJ2-1	NA	NA	TGTGCCAGCAGCTTAGTAGATGAGCAGTTCTTC	CASSLVDEQFF
TRBV5-1	TRBJ1-4	NA	TRBD1	TGCGCCAGCAGCACCCTAGGGGCAGGGGGCAGTGAAAAACTGTTTTTT	CASSTLGAGGSEKLFF
TRBV2	TRBJ2-5	NA	TRBD1	TGTGCCAGCAGGGGACAGGAGGAAGAGACCCAGTACTTC	CASRGQEEETQYF
TRBV6-5	TRBJ1-6	NA	NA	TGTGCCAGCAGTTACTCGCCGGCTTATAATTCACCCCTCCACTTT	CASSYSPAYNSPLHF
TRBV15	TRBJ2-5	NA	NA	TGTGCCACCAGCAAACAGCCCCAAGAGACCCAGTACTTC	CATSKQPQETQYF
TRBV11-3	TRBJ2-7	NA	NA	TGTGCCAGCAGCCCGGCGACCGGAGGGGGTTCCCTCTACGAGCAGTACTTC	CASSPATGGGSLYEQYF
TRBV7-3	TRBJ2-3	once	NA	TGTGCCAGCAGTAGGGGGGCTAGCACAGATACGCAGTATTTT	CASSRGASTDTQYF
TRBV30	TRBJ2-2	NA	TRBD2	TGTGCCTGGAGGGGAGGGCAAGTGGGGAGCGGGGAGCTGTTTTTT	CAWRGGQVGSGELFF
TRBV11-1	TRBJ2-2	NA	NA	TGTGCCAGCAGCTTAGCGCGTAATAGAAGGAACACCGGGGAGCTGTTTTTT	CASSLARNRRNTGELFF
TRBV18	TRBJ1-1	NA	NA	TGTGCCAGCTCACCACAGGGGACCCGGGGAACTGAAGCTTTCTTT	CASSPQGTRGTEAFF